A selection of T cell receptor beta chains follows, all from one sample in a study of T cell changes during pregnancy in multiple sclerosis. Sequencing used immunoSEQ multiplex PCR; TCRdb keeps in-frame clones, though not all of them. The sample yields tens of thousands of clones, roughly 94% seen once. The source material was CD8+ T cells from peripheral blood mononuclear cells, sampled after pregnancy. The receptors derive from a female donor with multiple sclerosis, enrolled in a pregnancy study. Both conserved end residues are part of each CDR3. Fields, in order: V gene, J gene, CDR3 protein.

v_gene: TRBV27
j_gene: TRBJ1-1
CDR3aa: CASSGTGPPAAFF

v_gene: TRBV19
j_gene: TRBJ1-2
CDR3aa: CASSQGARGYTF

v_gene: TRBV9
j_gene: TRBJ2-7
CDR3aa: CASSPGGSYEQYF

v_gene: TRBV29-1
j_gene: TRBJ1-2
CDR3aa: CSVESGQSYGYTF

v_gene: TRBV6-5
j_gene: TRBJ2-1
CDR3aa: CASSQPGQASDEQFF

v_gene: TRBV7-9
j_gene: TRBJ2-3
CDR3aa: CASSLGGLGTDTQYF

v_gene: TRBV9
j_gene: TRBJ2-2
CDR3aa: CASSASRQGSTGELFF

v_gene: TRBV13
j_gene: TRBJ1-2
CDR3aa: CASSFGTANYGYTF

v_gene: TRBV27
j_gene: TRBJ2-6
CDR3aa: CASSFQGVYGANVLTF

v_gene: TRBV27
j_gene: TRBJ2-1
CDR3aa: CASSLSGTGVNEQFF

v_gene: TRBV19
j_gene: TRBJ1-1
CDR3aa: CASSTGTYTEAFF

v_gene: TRBV9
j_gene: TRBJ1-2
CDR3aa: CASSVGTGSGYTF

v_gene: TRBV6-1
j_gene: TRBJ2-1
CDR3aa: CASSDPNLAEQFF

v_gene: TRBV7-9
j_gene: TRBJ2-7
CDR3aa: CASSPRTSGLYEQYF

v_gene: TRBV30
j_gene: TRBJ2-1
CDR3aa: CAWSVGTSGRMDEQFF

v_gene: TRBV19
j_gene: TRBJ2-7
CDR3aa: CASSPVVAASYEQYF

v_gene: TRBV27
j_gene: TRBJ2-5
CDR3aa: CASSLGAGAETQYF

v_gene: TRBV19
j_gene: TRBJ1-1
CDR3aa: CASSINQGTEAFF

v_gene: TRBV19
j_gene: TRBJ2-7
CDR3aa: CASSSGYEQYF

v_gene: TRBV27
j_gene: TRBJ2-2
CDR3aa: CASRLGAGTGELFF

v_gene: TRBV4-1
j_gene: TRBJ2-5
CDR3aa: CASSQDGSGRWGETQYF

v_gene: TRBV5-1
j_gene: TRBJ2-7
CDR3aa: CASSWTGREQYF

v_gene: TRBV6-5
j_gene: TRBJ1-2
CDR3aa: CASRVRGYTF

v_gene: TRBV29-1
j_gene: TRBJ2-1
CDR3aa: CSGAGGKSNEQFF

v_gene: TRBV13
j_gene: TRBJ2-1
CDR3aa: CASSLDGQTYNEQFF

v_gene: TRBV5-4
j_gene: TRBJ2-1
CDR3aa: CASSLFRGSAYNEQFF

v_gene: TRBV19
j_gene: TRBJ2-7
CDR3aa: CASSRARGTYEQYF

v_gene: TRBV15
j_gene: TRBJ2-5
CDR3aa: CAARDRGTQYF

v_gene: TRBV4-1
j_gene: TRBJ2-7
CDR3aa: CASSQVQELSYEQYF

v_gene: TRBV27
j_gene: TRBJ1-2
CDR3aa: CASSLSIGLSDGYTF

v_gene: TRBV15
j_gene: TRBJ2-7
CDR3aa: CATSRATGAGEQYF

v_gene: TRBV7-9
j_gene: TRBJ1-1
CDR3aa: CASSSDLLQGKNTEAFF

v_gene: TRBV6-4
j_gene: TRBJ2-3
CDR3aa: CASAEISTDTQYF

v_gene: TRBV7-6
j_gene: TRBJ2-7
CDR3aa: CASSLTSGMAYEQYF

v_gene: TRBV25-1
j_gene: TRBJ1-5
CDR3aa: CASRAPGNQPQHF

v_gene: TRBV9
j_gene: TRBJ2-7
CDR3aa: CASSVVAGTSGRQQGSYEQYF

v_gene: TRBV2
j_gene: TRBJ2-1
CDR3aa: CASSRGGTSGEEQFF

v_gene: TRBV14
j_gene: TRBJ2-3
CDR3aa: CASSFRIDTQYF

v_gene: TRBV28
j_gene: TRBJ2-2
CDR3aa: CAISLQGARTGELFF

v_gene: TRBV6-5
j_gene: TRBJ2-5
CDR3aa: CASRGLTGAEETQYF

v_gene: TRBV10-3
j_gene: TRBJ2-7
CDR3aa: CAISDPTSGGSSYEQYF

v_gene: TRBV4-1
j_gene: TRBJ2-7
CDR3aa: CASSQSSGPTYEQYF

v_gene: TRBV9
j_gene: TRBJ2-2
CDR3aa: CASSAHGQGVTGELFF

v_gene: TRBV2
j_gene: TRBJ2-1
CDR3aa: CASQFTSGDNEQFF

v_gene: TRBV4-1
j_gene: TRBJ2-2
CDR3aa: CASSPPVTGLREAGELFF

v_gene: TRBV27
j_gene: TRBJ2-5
CDR3aa: CASSFRETQYF

v_gene: TRBV11-2
j_gene: TRBJ2-1
CDR3aa: CASSVEGYNEQFF

v_gene: TRBV7-6
j_gene: TRBJ2-7
CDR3aa: CASSLLAAKGYEQYF

v_gene: TRBV5-4
j_gene: TRBJ2-3
CDR3aa: CASSDRPTDTQYF